Following are 14 T cell receptor beta chains from one sample sequenced in a study of T cells in Graves' hyperthyroidism and ophthalmopathy. It was RNA transcripts that yielded the amplified TCR beta CDR3 regions. HTBI primers were used for first-round RT-PCR of the TCR CDR3. TCRdb reanalysed the multiplex PCR reads using MiXCR and keeps one entry per CDR3 protein. The profile shows 500,000 to 650,000 distinct CDR3 sequences, approximately 49% of them singletons. The specimen sequenced was peripheral blood or thyroid tissue (not recorded which). The receptors shown here come from an adult woman with Graves' disease, either hyperthyroidism or ophthalmopathy (not recorded which).

This chain uses TRBV9 with TRBJ1-3; D possibly corresponds to TRBD1 (5 bases). The V gene lost 4 bases and the J gene lost 3 bases, with 14 bases spanning the gap. The germline V gene encodes CDR1 SGDLS and CDR2 YYNGEE. The CDR3 consists of 15 residues. DNA for the CDR3: TGTGCCAGCAGCCTTCGGGACGACGATGGAAACACCATATATTTT. The encoded protein is CASSLRDDDGNTIYF.

The chain has TRBV7-8 and TRBJ2-5, with TRBD2 as a possible D gene (6 bases). Trimming pared 5 bases from V and 1 base from J, leaving 8 bases between. Germline V gives CDR1 SGHVS, CDR2 FQNEAQ. The CDR3 covers 13 residues. As DNA, the CDR3 is TGTGCCAGCAGCACGCGGGGCCAAGAGACCCAGTACTTC. Translating it yields CASSTRGQETQYF.

CDR3 DNA sequence: TGTGCCAGCAGCTTAGAAGGCGGATACAATCAGCCCCAGCATTTT. This sequence encodes CASSLEGGYNQPQHF. This sequence joins TRBV7-2 and TRBJ1-5; no firm D call. V was pared by 1 base and J by 3 bases, with 10 bases between. This CDR3 has 15 amino acids. Germline CDR1 and CDR2: SGHTA and FQGNSA.

This clonotype showed up just a few times. The CDR3 DNA reads as TGCAGTGCTAGAGAGGAAGGACACCCTTGGGACACTGAAGCTTTCTTT. Translating it yields CSAREEGHPWDTEAFF. This chain connects TRBV20-1 to TRBJ1-1, with D possibly matching TRBD1 (5 bases). V shed 0 bases and J shed 3 bases, with 17 bases lying between them. This CDR3 region has 16 residues. Germline V gene sequence: CDR1 DFQATT, CDR2 SNEGSKA (reference sequence).

CDR3 sequence reads: CASSQEQGRGGYTF. The CDR3 nucleotides read TGTGCCAGCAGCCAAGAACAGGGTAGAGGTGGCTACACCTTC. This chain uses TRBV5-4 with TRBJ1-2, with D tentatively TRBD1 (6 bases). V was cut by 4 bases and J by 7 bases, with 17 bases left in between. The CDR3 is 14 residues long. Germline CDR1 SGHNT, CDR2 YYREEE (reference sequence).

The chain couples TRBV10-3 to TRBJ2-7; the match to TRBD1 covers 10 bases. Per germline, CDR1 ENHRY and CDR2 SYGVKD. This CDR3 spans 14 amino acids. The junction had 6 bases not matched to a gene; V was cut back by 5 bases and J by 5 bases. CDR3 bases: TGTGCCATCAGTTTAGGACAGGGGGTCCACGAGCAGTACTTC. Residues: CAISLGQGVHEQYF.

At least ten counts were recorded for this clonotype. CDR3 nucleotides: TGTGCCAGCAGTCCCCCGGGCAGGGCGTCCTACGAGCAGTACTTC. Translated: CASSPPGRASYEQYF. The rearrangement links TRBV6-6 to TRBJ2-7, with D possibly TRBD1 on 5 matching bases. The germline CDR1 and CDR2 sequences are MNHNY and SVGAGI (reference sequence). The CDR3 covers 15 residues. With 5 bases removed from V and 1 base from J, the gap between germline ends came to 15 bases.

In its sample, this clonotype was seen many times. The V and J genes are TRBV19 and TRBJ1-5; TRBD1 is a possible D gene (5 bases). The ends were cut back, 4 bases at V and 4 bases at J, with 11 bases in the middle. CDR3 size: 14 residues. CDR1 and CDR2 from the germline V gene are LNHDA and SQIVND (reference sequence). CDR3 in amino acids: CASSTRQLNQPQHF. CDR3 DNA: TGTGCCAGTAGTACTCGACAGCTTAATCAGCCCCAGCATTTT.

This chain links TRBV19 with TRBJ1-2; possibly TRBD1 for D (6 bases). Germline assignment: CDR1 LNHDA and CDR2 SQIVND (reference sequence). The CDR3 runs to 13 residues. Trimming pared 6 bases from V and 5 bases from J, leaving 13 bases between. CDR3 in DNA: TGTGCCAGTAGGGCACAGGGCGAGTATGGCTACACCTTC. As protein: CASRAQGEYGYTF.

The chain uses TRBV19 and TRBJ1-2; no definite D call. V was shortened by 5 bases and J by 4 bases, with 8 bases between the two germline ends. The CDR3 length is 12 residues. CDR1 LNHDA and CDR2 SQIVND come from the germline V gene (reference sequence). The CDR3 reads CASSPHLYGYTF. The CDR3 nucleotides are TGTGCCAGTAGTCCTCACCTCTATGGCTACACCTTC.

This clonotype has at least ten counts. The rearrangement uses TRBV5-1 and TRBJ2-5; 13 bases map to TRBD2. Germline assignment: CDR1 SGHRS and CDR2 YFSETQ. V was clipped by 4 bases and J by 3 bases; unmatched bases: 0. The CDR3 sequence is 14 residues long. The CDR3 reads CASSGTSGKETQYF. CDR3 coding DNA: TGCGCCAGCAGCGGGACTAGCGGGAAAGAGACCCAGTACTTC.

The V and J genes are TRBV6-1 and TRBJ1-5, with 9 bases matching TRBD1. The V gene end was trimmed by 6 bases and the J gene end by 6 bases; junction bases not matched to a gene: 12. The CDR3 consists of 16 residues. Germline V gene sequence: CDR1 MNHNS, CDR2 SASEGT. As DNA, the CDR3 is TGTGCCAGCAGCCCACAGGGGGACAGGGAGGGTCAGCCCCAGCATTTT. This sequence encodes CASSPQGDREGQPQHF.

The chain links TRBV28 to TRBJ2-7; tentative D call: TRBD1 (5 bases). The CDR3 is 13 amino acids. Between the trimmed V and J ends, which lost 10 bases and 0 bases, there was a span of 13 bases. Looked up from germline, CDR1 is MDHEN and CDR2 is SYDVKM. The CDR3 DNA is TGTGCCACCTTACAGGTGCTCTCCTACGAGCAGTACTTC. Protein sequence: CATLQVLSYEQYF.

This clonotype was recorded many times. The gene calls are TRBV14 and TRBJ1-3; unclear D gene. The CDR3 extends over 15 amino acids. V was trimmed by 1 base and J by 2 bases, leaving 9 bases between them. Germline CDR1 reads SGHDN; CDR2 reads FVKESK. The CDR3 nucleotides are TGTGCCAGCAGCCAAGCGATTACAGCTGGAAACACCATATATTTT. Its protein is CASSQAITAGNTIYF.